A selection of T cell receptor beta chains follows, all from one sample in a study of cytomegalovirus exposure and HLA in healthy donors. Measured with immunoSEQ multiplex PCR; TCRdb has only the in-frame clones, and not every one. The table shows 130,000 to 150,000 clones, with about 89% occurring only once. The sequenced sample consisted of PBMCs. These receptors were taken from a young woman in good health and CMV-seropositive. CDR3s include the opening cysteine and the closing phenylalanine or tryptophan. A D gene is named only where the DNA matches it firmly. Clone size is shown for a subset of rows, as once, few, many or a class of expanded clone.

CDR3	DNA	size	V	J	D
CASSQANTEAFF	TGTGCCAGCTCCCAAGCAAACACTGAAGCTTTCTTT	.	TRBV18	TRBJ1-1	.
CAWTEPGLASYEQYF	TGTGCCTGGACAGAGCCGGGACTAGCGTCTTACGAGCAGTACTTC	.	TRBV30	TRBJ2-7	TRBD2
CTASSVLVDTQYF	TGCACCGCGTCATCGGTACTCGTTGATACGCAGTATTTT	.	TRBV29-1	TRBJ2-3	.
CASSIGPSPYF	TGTGCCAGCAGCATCGGTCCCTCGCCGTACTTC	few	TRBV7-9	TRBJ2-7	.
CASTGGSGTGELFF	TGTGCCAGCACTGGGGGGTCTGGCACCGGGGAGCTGTTTTTT	.	TRBV2	TRBJ2-2	.
CASSLRGLAGVKISYNEQFF	TGTGCCAGCAGTTTAAGGGGACTAGCGGGAGTGAAAATCTCCTACAATGAGCAGTTCTTC	.	TRBV27	TRBJ2-1	TRBD2
CASSDTGISYEQYF	TGTGCCAGCAGTGATACAGGGATCTCCTACGAGCAGTACTTC	.	TRBV6-1	TRBJ2-7	.
CASSPMIREDEQFF	TGTGCCAGCTCACCCATGATCAGGGAGGATGAGCAGTTCTTC	few	TRBV18	TRBJ2-1	.
CASTYLSGNTIYF	TGTGCCAGCACCTATCTCTCTGGAAACACCATATATTTT	.	TRBV7-2	TRBJ1-3	.
CASSQDGTGRQPQHF	TGTGCCAGCAGCCAAGACGGGACAGGGCGTCAGCCCCAGCATTTT	.	TRBV7-9	TRBJ1-5	TRBD1
CSAISGYEQYF	TGCAGCGCAATTTCGGGGTACGAGCAGTACTTC	.	TRBV29-1	TRBJ2-7	.
CASSYNRDTEAFF	TGTGCCAGCTCATACAACAGGGACACTGAAGCTTTCTTT	.	TRBV18	TRBJ1-1	.
CASSRGTFNEQFF	TGTGCCAGCAGCCGCGGGACTTTTAATGAGCAGTTCTTC	.	TRBV7-9	TRBJ2-1	.
CASSREGSNGGYEQYF	TGTGCCAGCTCACGAGAGGGCTCTAATGGAGGGTACGAGCAGTACTTC	.	TRBV18	TRBJ2-7	.
CASSPDSFAEAFF	TGTGCCAGCAGCCCCGACAGTTTCGCTGAAGCTTTCTTT	.	TRBV11-1	TRBJ1-1	.
CASSQGTSGRGEQYF	TGCGCCAGCAGCCAAGGGACTAGCGGGAGGGGCGAGCAGTACTTC	.	TRBV4-3	TRBJ2-7	TRBD2
CASSLRRGLATNEQFF	TGTGCCAGCAGCCTCCGCCGAGGACTAGCGACCAATGAGCAGTTCTTC	.	TRBV9	TRBJ2-1	TRBD2
CASSLSGSYNEQFF	TGTGCCAGCAGCTTAAGCGGGAGTTACAATGAGCAGTTCTTC	.	TRBV11-3	TRBJ2-1	TRBD2
CASSLGGQGRNEAFF	TGTGCCAGCAGTTTGGGGGGACAGGGGCGGAATGAAGCTTTCTTT	.	TRBV28	TRBJ1-1	TRBD1
CASSDSKAGFASPNQPQHF	TGTGCCAGCAGTGACTCGAAGGCAGGGTTTGCCTCGCCGAATCAGCCCCAGCATTTT	.	TRBV6-4	TRBJ1-5	.
CASSFSGVGPVDTQYF	TGTGCCAGCAGCTTTTCAGGGGTAGGCCCCGTAGATACGCAGTATTTT	.	TRBV11-2	TRBJ2-3	.
CASSMGLAGVDNEQFF	TGTGCCAGCAGTATGGGACTAGCGGGAGTCGACAATGAGCAGTTCTTC	.	TRBV27	TRBJ2-1	TRBD2
CASSSRQGRQETQYF	TGTGCCAGCAGTTCTAGACAGGGACGGCAAGAGACCCAGTACTTC	.	TRBV6-5	TRBJ2-5	TRBD1
CASSLGLRERSDTQYF	TGTGCCAGCAGCTTAGGTCTGCGGGAGCGGTCAGATACGCAGTATTTT	.	TRBV11-3	TRBJ2-3	TRBD2
CASSETGFGELFF	TGTGCCAGCTCCGAAACAGGGTTCGGGGAGCTGTTTTTT	.	TRBV6-4	TRBJ2-2	.
CAIRETGGTEAFF	TGTGCCATCAGGGAGACAGGGGGAACTGAAGCTTTCTTT	.	TRBV10-3	TRBJ1-1	TRBD1
CASSSDRGYEQYF	TGCGCCAGCAGCTCGGACAGGGGCTACGAGCAGTACTTC	.	TRBV5-1	TRBJ2-7	TRBD1
CASSNPGLPKEETQYF	TGTGCCAGCAGTAATCCGGGACTACCGAAAGAAGAGACCCAGTACTTC	.	TRBV6-6	TRBJ2-5	TRBD2
CASSQERGSNQPQHF	TGCGCCAGCAGCCAAGAGAGAGGTAGCAATCAGCCCCAGCATTTT	.	TRBV4-3	TRBJ1-5	.
CASSVDLPTGANVLTF	TGTGCCAGCAGCGTTGATCTACCTACTGGGGCCAACGTCCTGACTTTC	.	TRBV9	TRBJ2-6	.
CASIRQGSDYGYTF	TGTGCCAGCATTCGACAGGGTTCGGACTATGGCTACACCTTC	.	TRBV28	TRBJ1-2	TRBD1
CASSLKAGADTQYF	TGTGCCAGCAGCTTAAAAGCGGGAGCAGATACGCAGTATTTT	once	TRBV5-6	TRBJ2-3	TRBD2
CAISESLGPDTEAFF	TGTGCCATCAGTGAGTCGCTGGGGCCCGACACTGAAGCTTTCTTT	.	TRBV10-3	TRBJ1-1	.
CASSFTGLSQSEQYF	TGTGCCAGCAGCTTCACGGGACTATCACAGTCGGAGCAGTACTTC	.	TRBV7-9	TRBJ2-7	TRBD2
CASSYSPGSGYGYTF	TGTGCCAGCAGTTACTCTCCAGGGTCCGGCTATGGCTACACCTTC	.	TRBV28	TRBJ1-2	.
CASSLSLRGHTDTQYF	TGTGCCAGCAGCTTATCTCTCAGGGGGCACACAGATACGCAGTATTTT	.	TRBV7-9	TRBJ2-3	TRBD1